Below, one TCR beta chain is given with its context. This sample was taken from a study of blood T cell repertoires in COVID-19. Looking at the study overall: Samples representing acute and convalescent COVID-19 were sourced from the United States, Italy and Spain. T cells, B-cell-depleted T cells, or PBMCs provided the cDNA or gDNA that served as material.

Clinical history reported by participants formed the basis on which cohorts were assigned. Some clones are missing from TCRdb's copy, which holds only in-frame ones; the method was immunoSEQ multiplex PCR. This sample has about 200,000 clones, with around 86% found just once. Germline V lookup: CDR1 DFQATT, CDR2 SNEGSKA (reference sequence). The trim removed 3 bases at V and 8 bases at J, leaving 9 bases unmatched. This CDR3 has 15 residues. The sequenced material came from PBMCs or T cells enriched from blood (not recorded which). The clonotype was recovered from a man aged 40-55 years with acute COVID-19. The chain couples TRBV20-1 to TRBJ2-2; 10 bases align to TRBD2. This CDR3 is CSASILAGDEGELFF. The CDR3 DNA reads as TGCAGTGCTAGTATCCTAGCGGGAGATGAAGGGGAGCTGTTTTTT.